The 8 T cell receptor beta chains reported below all come from one sample, sequenced in a study of CXCR3-negative and CXCR3-positive naive CD8 T cells. The authors prepared UMI-labeled TRB cDNA libraries by 5' RACE. From the 5' RACE reads, TCRdb lists one entry per CDR3 protein and no DNA. Its table lists 150,000 or so distinct CDR3 sequences. Sequencing was done on a sample of naive CXCR3- CD8+ T cells from blood. The subset: CD45RO-CCR7+CD27+CD95- naive CD8+ T cells lacking CXCR3 (TNR3-). All receptors derive from a human donor in good health. Some clones in this sample may be carry-over from other donors' samples.

The chain carries TRBV19 and TRBJ1-2; TCRdb's D call of TRBD1 is untestable without DNA. CDR3 length equals 14 residues. Germline lookup yields CDR1 LNHDA and CDR2 SQIVND (reference sequence). CDR3: CASGGQGAVYGYTF.

V is TRBV4-1 and J is TRBJ2-1; TCRdb selects TRBD1, and the lack of DNA leaves this call unchecked. Germline CDR1 and CDR2: MGHRA and YSYEKL. The CDR3 runs 16 residues. CDR3 sequence: CASSQLGQGRDNEQFF.

This chain uses TRBV12-3 or TRBV12-4 with TRBJ2-7. The CDR3 sequence is 16 residues long. The CDR3 sequence is CASSLNPWRELHEQYF.

The V gene is TRBV28, the J gene TRBJ2-1; TCRdb's D gene call, TRBD2, goes unchecked for lack of DNA. The CDR3 totals 15 residues. Germline V gives CDR1 MDHEN, CDR2 SYDVKM. CDR3 residues: CASSRISGAYNEQFF.

The gene calls are TRBV29-1 and TRBJ2-3; lacking DNA, the TRBD1 call made by TCRdb goes unchecked. Germline CDR1 reads SQVTM; CDR2 reads ANQGSEA. This CDR3 is 14 amino acids long. CDR3 sequence: CSVLQGDRADTQYF.

The chain uses TRBV5-1 and TRBJ2-7; TCRdb picks TRBD1, but there is no DNA to check that call. CDR3 length equals 15 residues. Germline V gives CDR1 SGHRS, CDR2 YFSETQ. CDR3 region: CASSLVPGSSGEQYF.

The V and J genes are TRBV2 and TRBJ2-6; the D call of TRBD2 rests on TCRdb alone, since no DNA is present to check it. There are 22 residues in the CDR3. Germline CDR1 SNHLY, CDR2 FYNNEI. CDR3 loop: CASSFLSAGTSGGPSGANVLTF. The whole variable domain, filled in from reference TRBV2 and TRBJ2-6, reads EPEVTQTPSHQVTQMGQEVILRCVPISNHLYFYWYRQILGQKVEFLVSFYNNEISEKSEIFDDQFSVERPDGSNFTLKIRSTKLEDSAMYFCASSFLSAGTSGGPSGANVLTFGAGSRLTVL.

The chain is built from TRBV30 and TRBJ2-7; TCRdb designates TRBD1, a call that cannot be tested without DNA. This CDR3 is built from 15 residues. The germline V gene has CDR1 GTSNPN and CDR2 SVGIG (reference sequence). The CDR3 sequence: CAWMARDRGLYEQYF.